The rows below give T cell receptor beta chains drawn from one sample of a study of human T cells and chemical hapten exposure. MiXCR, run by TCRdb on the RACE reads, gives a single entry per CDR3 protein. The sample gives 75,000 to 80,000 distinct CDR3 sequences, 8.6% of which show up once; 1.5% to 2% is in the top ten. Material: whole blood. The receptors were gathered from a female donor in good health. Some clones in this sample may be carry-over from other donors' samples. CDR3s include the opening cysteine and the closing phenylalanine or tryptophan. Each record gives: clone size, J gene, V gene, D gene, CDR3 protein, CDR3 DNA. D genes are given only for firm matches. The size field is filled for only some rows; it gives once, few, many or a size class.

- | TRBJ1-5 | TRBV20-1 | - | CSARAGQSNQPQHF | TGCAGTGCTAGGGCAGGACAGTCCAATCAGCCCCAGCATTTT
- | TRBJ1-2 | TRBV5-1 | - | CASSGEAVYYGYTF | TGCGCCAGCAGCGGTGAGGCAGTCTACTATGGCTACACCTTC
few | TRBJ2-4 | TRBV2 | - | CASSAQGLGAKNIQYF | TGTGCCAGCAGTGCGCAGGGGCTCGGGGCCAAAAACATTCAGTACTTC
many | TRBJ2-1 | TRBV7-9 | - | CASSLGVGGARQFF | TGTGCCAGCAGCTTAGGAGTCGGAGGGGCTCGACAGTTCTTC
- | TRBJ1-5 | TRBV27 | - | CASNRVSNQPQHF | TGTGCCAGCAACCGGGTTAGCAATCAGCCCCAGCATTTT
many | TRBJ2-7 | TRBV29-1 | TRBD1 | CSVSGTGIYEQYF | TGCAGCGTTTCCGGGACAGGGATATACGAGCAGTACTTC
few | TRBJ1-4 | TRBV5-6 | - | CASSIGVTNEKLFF | TGTGCCAGCAGCATAGGGGTTACTAATGAAAAACTGTTTTTT
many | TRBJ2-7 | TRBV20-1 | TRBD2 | CSASTSGGLLREQYF | TGCAGTGCTTCGACTAGCGGGGGGCTCCTTCGTGAGCAGTACTTC
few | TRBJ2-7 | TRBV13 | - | CASSSRYGGLGAPYEQYF | TGTGCCAGCAGTTCTCGATATGGGGGTTTGGGAGCCCCCTACGAGCAGTACTTC
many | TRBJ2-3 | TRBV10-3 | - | CAIGGPRTDTQYF | TGTGCCATCGGAGGCCCACGAACAGATACGCAGTATTTT
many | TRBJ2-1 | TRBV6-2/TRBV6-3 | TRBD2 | CASSTTSGGVYNEQFF | TGTGCCAGCAGTACGACTAGCGGGGGAGTCTACAATGAGCAGTTCTTC
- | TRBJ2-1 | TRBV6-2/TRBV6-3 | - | CASSYSDGSSYNEQFF | TGTGCCAGCAGTTACTCCGACGGGAGCTCCTACAATGAGCAGTTCTTC
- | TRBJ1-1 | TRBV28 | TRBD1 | CASSFPSYGQGVDTEAFF | TGTGCCAGCAGTTTTCCCTCCTATGGACAGGGAGTGGACACTGAAGCTTTCTTT
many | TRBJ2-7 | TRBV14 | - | CASSHQGRGSYEQYF | TGTGCCAGCAGCCATCAGGGGAGGGGCTCCTACGAGCAGTACTTC
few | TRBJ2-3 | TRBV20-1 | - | CSARIPGDTQYF | TGCAGTGCTAGAATCCCCGGAGATACGCAGTATTTT
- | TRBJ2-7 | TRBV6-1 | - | CASRLSGVGSYEQYF | TGTGCCAGCAGACTCTCCGGGGTCGGCTCCTACGAGCAGTACTTC
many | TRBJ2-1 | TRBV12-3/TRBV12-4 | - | CASSRWGSSYNEQFF | TGTGCCAGCAGCCGTTGGGGGAGCTCCTACAATGAGCAGTTCTTC
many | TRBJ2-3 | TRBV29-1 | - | CSAAPGDTQYF | TGCAGCGCCGCACCGGGAGATACGCAGTATTTT
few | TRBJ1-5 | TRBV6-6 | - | CASSPSGGGQPQHF | TGTGCCAGCAGTCCGTCTGGGGGCGGTCAGCCCCAGCATTTT